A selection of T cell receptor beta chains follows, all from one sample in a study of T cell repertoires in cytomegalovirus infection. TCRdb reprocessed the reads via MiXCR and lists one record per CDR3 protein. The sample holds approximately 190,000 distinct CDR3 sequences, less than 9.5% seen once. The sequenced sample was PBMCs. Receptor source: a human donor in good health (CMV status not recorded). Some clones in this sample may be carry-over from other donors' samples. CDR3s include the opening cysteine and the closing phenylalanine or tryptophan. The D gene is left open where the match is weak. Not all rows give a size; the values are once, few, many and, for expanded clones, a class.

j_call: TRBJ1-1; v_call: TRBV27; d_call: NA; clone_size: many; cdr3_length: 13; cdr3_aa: CASSLIGNTEAFF; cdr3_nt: TGCGCCAGCAGCTTGATCGGGAACACTGAAGCTTTCTTT
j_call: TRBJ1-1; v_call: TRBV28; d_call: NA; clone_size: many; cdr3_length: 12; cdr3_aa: CASSLSRTEAFF; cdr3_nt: TGTGCCAGCAGTTTAAGTCGCACTGAAGCTTTCTTT
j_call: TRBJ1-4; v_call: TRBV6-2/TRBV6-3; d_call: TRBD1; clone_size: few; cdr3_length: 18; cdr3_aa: CASSWGQGALVTNEKLFF; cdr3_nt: TGTGCCAGCAGTTGGGGACAGGGCGCCCTGGTGACGAATGAAAAACTGTTTTTT
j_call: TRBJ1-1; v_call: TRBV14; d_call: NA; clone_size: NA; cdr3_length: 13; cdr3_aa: CASSQYGGTEAFF; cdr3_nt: TGTGCCAGCAGCCAATATGGGGGGACTGAAGCTTTCTTT
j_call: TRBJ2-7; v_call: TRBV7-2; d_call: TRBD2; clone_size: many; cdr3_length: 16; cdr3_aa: CASSLSLAGVRYEQYF; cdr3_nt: TGTGCCAGCAGCTTAAGTCTAGCGGGAGTACGGTACGAGCAGTACTTC
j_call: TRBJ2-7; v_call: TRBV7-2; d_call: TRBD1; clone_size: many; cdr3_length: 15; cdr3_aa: CASSLEGQGDYEQYF; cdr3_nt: TGTGCCAGCAGCTTAGAGGGACAGGGTGACTACGAGCAGTACTTC
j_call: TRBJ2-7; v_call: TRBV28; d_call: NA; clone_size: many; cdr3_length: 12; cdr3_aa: CATLTGRDEQYF; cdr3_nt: TGTGCCACCCTGACAGGTCGCGACGAGCAGTACTTC
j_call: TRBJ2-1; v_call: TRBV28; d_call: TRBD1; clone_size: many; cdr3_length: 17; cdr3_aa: CASSSSPGTGSNNEQFF; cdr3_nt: TGTGCCAGCAGTTCCTCACCCGGGACAGGGAGTAACAATGAGCAGTTCTTC
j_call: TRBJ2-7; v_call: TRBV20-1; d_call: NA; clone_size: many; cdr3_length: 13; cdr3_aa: CSARAVREGEQYF; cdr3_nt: TGCAGTGCTAGAGCGGTCCGAGAAGGGGAGCAGTACTTC
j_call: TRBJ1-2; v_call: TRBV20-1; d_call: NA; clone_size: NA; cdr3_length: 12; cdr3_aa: CSVIQGDYGYTF; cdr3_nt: TGCAGTGTTATCCAGGGTGACTATGGCTACACCTTC
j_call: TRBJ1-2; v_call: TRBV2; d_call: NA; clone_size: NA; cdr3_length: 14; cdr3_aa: CASSASGEGYGYTF; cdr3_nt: TGTGCCAGCAGTGCATCAGGGGAAGGTTACGGCTACACCTTC
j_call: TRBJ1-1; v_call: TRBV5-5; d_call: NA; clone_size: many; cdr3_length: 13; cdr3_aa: CASSSRLRPSAFF; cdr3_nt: TGTGCCAGCAGCTCCCGGCTGCGTCCGTCGGCTTTCTTT
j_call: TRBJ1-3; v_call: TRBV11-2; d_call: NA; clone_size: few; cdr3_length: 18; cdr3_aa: CASSLAVLSVSSGNTIYF; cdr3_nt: TGTGCCAGCAGCTTAGCGGTCCTATCAGTGAGCTCTGGAAACACCATATATTTT
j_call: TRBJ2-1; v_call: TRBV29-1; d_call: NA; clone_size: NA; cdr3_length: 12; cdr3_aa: CSAKDLRPEQFF; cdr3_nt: TGCAGCGCTAAAGACTTACGGCCGGAGCAGTTCTTC
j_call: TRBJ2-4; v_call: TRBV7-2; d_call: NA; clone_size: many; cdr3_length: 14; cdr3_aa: CASRSPGTLNIQYF; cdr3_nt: TGTGCCAGCAGATCTCCCGGGACATTAAACATTCAGTACTTC
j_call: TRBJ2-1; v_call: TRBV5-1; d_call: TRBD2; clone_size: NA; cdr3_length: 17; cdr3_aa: CASSLGAGGRSLNEQFF; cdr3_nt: TGCGCCAGCAGCTTGGGGGCCGGCGGGAGGAGTTTAAATGAGCAGTTCTTC
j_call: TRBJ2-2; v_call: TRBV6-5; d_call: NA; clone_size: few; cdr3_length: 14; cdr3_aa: CASMRNPNTGELFF; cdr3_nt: TGTGCCAGCATGCGGAATCCTAACACCGGGGAGCTGTTTTTT
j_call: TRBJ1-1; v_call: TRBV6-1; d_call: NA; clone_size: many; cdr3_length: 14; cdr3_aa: CASSAIEGDTEAFF; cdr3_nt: TGTGCCAGCAGTGCTATTGAAGGGGACACTGAAGCTTTCTTT
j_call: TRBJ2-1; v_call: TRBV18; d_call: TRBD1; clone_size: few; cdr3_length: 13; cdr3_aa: CASTLTGDNEQFF; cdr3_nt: TGTGCCAGCACCTTGACAGGGGACAATGAGCAGTTCTTC
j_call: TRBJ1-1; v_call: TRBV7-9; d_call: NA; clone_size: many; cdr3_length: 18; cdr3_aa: CASSLVLGTGSMNTEAFF; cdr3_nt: TGTGCCAGCAGCTTAGTGCTCGGGACGGGGAGCATGAACACTGAAGCTTTCTTT
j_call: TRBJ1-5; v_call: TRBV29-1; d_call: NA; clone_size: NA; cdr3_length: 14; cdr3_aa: CSVSPGTGNQPQHF; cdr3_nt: TGCAGCGTATCTCCCGGGACTGGGAATCAGCCCCAGCATTTT
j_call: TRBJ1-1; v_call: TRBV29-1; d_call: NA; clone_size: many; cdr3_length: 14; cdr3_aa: CSVDGWGGNTEAFF; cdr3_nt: TGCAGCGTTGATGGATGGGGAGGAAACACTGAAGCTTTCTTT
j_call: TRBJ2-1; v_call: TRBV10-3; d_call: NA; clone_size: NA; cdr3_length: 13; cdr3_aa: CAISGNPSNEQFF; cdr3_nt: TGTGCCATCAGTGGAAACCCGAGCAATGAGCAGTTCTTC
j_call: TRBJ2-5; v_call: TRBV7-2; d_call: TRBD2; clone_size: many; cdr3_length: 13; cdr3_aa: CASSFGGQETQYF; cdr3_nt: TGTGCCAGCAGCTTCGGGGGGCAAGAGACCCAGTACTTC
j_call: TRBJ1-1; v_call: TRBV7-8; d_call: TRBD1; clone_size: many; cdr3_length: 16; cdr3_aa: CASSPRDRVLSTEAFF; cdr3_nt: TGTGCCAGCAGCCCACGAGACAGGGTATTAAGCACTGAAGCTTTCTTT
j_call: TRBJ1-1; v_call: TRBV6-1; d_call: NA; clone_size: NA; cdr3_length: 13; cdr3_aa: CASRAGKNTEAFF; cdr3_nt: TGTGCCAGCAGGGCAGGGAAGAACACTGAAGCTTTCTTT
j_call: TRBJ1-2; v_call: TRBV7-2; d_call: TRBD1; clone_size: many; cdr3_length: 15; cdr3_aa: CASSPQGQGFGGYTF; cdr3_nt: TGTGCCAGCAGCCCACAGGGACAGGGTTTTGGTGGCTACACCTTC
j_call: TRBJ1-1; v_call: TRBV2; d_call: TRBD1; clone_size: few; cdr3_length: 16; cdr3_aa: CASSFGQGLMNTEAFF; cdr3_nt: TGTGCCAGCAGTTTTGGACAGGGGCTCATGAACACTGAAGCTTTCTTT
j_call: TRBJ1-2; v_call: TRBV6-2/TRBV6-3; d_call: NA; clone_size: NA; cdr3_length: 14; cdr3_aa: CASSGRTDLNGYTF; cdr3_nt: TGTGCCAGCAGTGGACGTACTGACCTCAATGGCTACACCTTC
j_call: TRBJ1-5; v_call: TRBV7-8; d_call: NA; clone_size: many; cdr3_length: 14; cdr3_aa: CASSHRVGNQPQHF; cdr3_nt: TGTGCCAGCAGTCACAGGGTTGGCAATCAGCCCCAGCATTTT
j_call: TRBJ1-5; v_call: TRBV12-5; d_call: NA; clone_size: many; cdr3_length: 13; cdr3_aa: CASGRWENQPQHF; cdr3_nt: TGTGCTAGTGGTAGGTGGGAAAATCAGCCCCAGCATTTT
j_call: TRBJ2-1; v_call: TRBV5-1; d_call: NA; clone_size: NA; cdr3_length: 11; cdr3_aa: CASSIYYEQFF; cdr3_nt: TGCGCCAGCAGCATATACTATGAGCAGTTCTTC
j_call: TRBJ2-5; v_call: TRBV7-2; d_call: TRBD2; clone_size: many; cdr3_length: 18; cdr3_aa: CASSTAGLAGANQETQYF; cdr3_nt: TGTGCCAGCAGCACCGCGGGACTAGCGGGGGCTAACCAAGAGACCCAGTACTTC
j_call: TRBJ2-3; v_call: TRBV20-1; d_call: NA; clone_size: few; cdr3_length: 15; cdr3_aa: CSAAPRATKTDTQYF; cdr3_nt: TGCAGTGCTGCACCAAGAGCCACCAAGACAGATACGCAGTATTTT
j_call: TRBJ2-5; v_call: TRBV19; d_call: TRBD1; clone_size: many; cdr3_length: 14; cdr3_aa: CASSPPGGLETQYF; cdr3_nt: TGTGCCAGTAGTCCCCCAGGGGGCTTAGAGACCCAGTACTTC
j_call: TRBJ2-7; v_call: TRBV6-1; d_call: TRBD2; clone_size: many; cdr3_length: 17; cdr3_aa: CASRFGLAGTSSYEQYF; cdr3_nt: TGTGCCAGCAGATTCGGACTAGCGGGAACGAGCTCCTACGAGCAGTACTTC
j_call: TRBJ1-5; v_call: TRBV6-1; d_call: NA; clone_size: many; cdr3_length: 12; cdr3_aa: CASSYQAGEKHF; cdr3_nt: TGTGCCAGCAGTTATCAGGCAGGCGAAAAGCATTTT
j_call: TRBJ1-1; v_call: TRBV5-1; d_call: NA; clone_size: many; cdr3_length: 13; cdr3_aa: CASSRTVGNEAFF; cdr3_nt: TGCGCCAGCAGCCGGACGGTAGGTAATGAAGCTTTCTTT
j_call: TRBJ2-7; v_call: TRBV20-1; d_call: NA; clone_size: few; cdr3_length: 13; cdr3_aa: CSASPTDIHEQYF; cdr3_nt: TGCAGTGCTAGTCCGACTGACATCCACGAGCAGTACTTC
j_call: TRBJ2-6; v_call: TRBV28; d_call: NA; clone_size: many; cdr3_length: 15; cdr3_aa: CASSLSGAGANVLTF; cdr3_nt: TGTGCCAGCAGTTTATCCGGGGCCGGGGCCAACGTCCTGACTTTC
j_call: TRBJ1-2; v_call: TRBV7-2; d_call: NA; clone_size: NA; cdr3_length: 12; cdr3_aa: CASSLQGTGYTF; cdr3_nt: TGTGCCAGCAGCTTACAGGGGACTGGCTACACCTTC
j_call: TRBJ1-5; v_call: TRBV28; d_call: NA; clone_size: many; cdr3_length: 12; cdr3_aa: CASTSNNQPQHF; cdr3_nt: TGTGCCAGCACCTCCAACAATCAGCCCCAGCATTTT
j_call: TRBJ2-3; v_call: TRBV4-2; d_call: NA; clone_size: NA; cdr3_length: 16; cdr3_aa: CASSQDYGSGTDTQYF; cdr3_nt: TGCGCCAGCAGCCAAGACTATGGGAGCGGCACAGATACGCAGTATTTT
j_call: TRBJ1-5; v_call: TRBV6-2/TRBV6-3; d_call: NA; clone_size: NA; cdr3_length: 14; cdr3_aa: CASSYGMGGQPQHF; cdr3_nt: TGTGCCAGCAGTTACGGAATGGGGGGTCAGCCCCAGCATTTT
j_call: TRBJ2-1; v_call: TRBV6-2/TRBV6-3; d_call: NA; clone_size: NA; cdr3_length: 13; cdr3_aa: CASSVRDLNEQFF; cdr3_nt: TGTGCCAGCAGTGTCCGGGACCTCAATGAGCAGTTCTTC
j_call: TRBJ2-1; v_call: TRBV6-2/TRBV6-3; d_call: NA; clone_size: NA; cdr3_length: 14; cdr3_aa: CASSYSEGSYEQFF; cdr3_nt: TGTGCCAGCAGTTACTCGGAGGGGAGCTACGAGCAGTTCTTC
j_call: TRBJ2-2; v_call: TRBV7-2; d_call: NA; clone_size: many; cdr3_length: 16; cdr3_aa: CASSLASGVNTGELFF; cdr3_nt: TGTGCCAGCAGCTTAGCGTCGGGAGTGAACACCGGGGAGCTGTTTTTT
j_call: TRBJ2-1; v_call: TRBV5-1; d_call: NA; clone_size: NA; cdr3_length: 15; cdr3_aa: CASSLSRGPGDEQFF; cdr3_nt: TGCGCCAGCAGCTTGAGTAGGGGACCGGGCGATGAGCAGTTCTTC
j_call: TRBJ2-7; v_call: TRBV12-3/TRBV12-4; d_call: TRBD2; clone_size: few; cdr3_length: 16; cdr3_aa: CASGNPLAGDSYEQYF; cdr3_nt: TGTGCCAGCGGCAATCCTCTAGCGGGGGACTCCTACGAGCAGTACTTC
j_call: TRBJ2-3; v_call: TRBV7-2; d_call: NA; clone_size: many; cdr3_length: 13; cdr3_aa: CASSLQRADTQYF; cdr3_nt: TGTGCCAGCAGCCTTCAGCGGGCAGATACGCAGTATTTT
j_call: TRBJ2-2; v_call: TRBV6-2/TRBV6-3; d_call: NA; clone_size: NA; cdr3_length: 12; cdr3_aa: CAISTNTGELFF; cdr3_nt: TGTGCCATATCGACGAACACCGGGGAGCTGTTTTTT